These 2 T cell receptor beta chains were sequenced from one sample in a study of blood T cell repertoires in COVID-19. The assay was immunoSEQ multiplex PCR, and TCRdb's table has in-frame clones only and misses some. In the table there are approximately 360,000 clones, roughly four fifths of which are singletons. The specimen sequenced was PBMCs or T cells enriched from blood (not recorded which). The receptor set was obtained from a woman aged 45-60 years who had recovered from COVID-19.

The chain carries TRBV7-2 and TRBJ1-2, with no clear D. This CDR3 is built from 17 residues. Germline-derived CDR1 and CDR2 are SGHTA and FQGNSA. With 7 bases removed from V and 8 bases from J, the gap between germline ends came to 29 bases. The CDR3 coding sequence is TGTGCCAGCATCCCTCCCCCGGGAGAGGATTCAGTCTGGGGCTACACCTTC. Protein product: CASIPPPGEDSVWGYTF.

The V and J genes are TRBV6-2 or TRBV6-3 and TRBJ2-7, with 7 bases lining up with TRBD1. The CDR3 extends over 18 amino acids. After removal of 4 bases from V and 3 bases from J, the junction contained 18 bases not matched to a gene. The germline CDR1 and CDR2 sequences are MNHEY and SVGEGT. The CDR3 spells CASSLPRDSQKGGYEQYF. In DNA, the CDR3 is TGTGCCAGCAGTTTACCCCGGGACAGCCAAAAAGGAGGCTACGAGCAGTACTTC.